Described below is a single TCR beta chain sequence and its context. CDR1 MDHEN and CDR2 SYDVKM come from the germline V gene. The CDR3 sequence is 16 residues long. Trimming removed 7 bases from V and 5 bases from J, with 21 bases in between. The data derive from a study of PD-L1 blockade in urothelial cancer. This table comes from immunoSEQ multiplex PCR, and its TCRdb copy is limited to in-frame clones, with some not included. The sample holds more than 45,000 clones, approximately 81% seen once. The time point is: peripheral blood 6 weeks after treatment start. The sample was PBMCs, taken around atezolizumab (anti-PD-L1) treatment. The receptor's source is an older man with urothelial cancer. This chain connects TRBV28 to TRBJ1-5; D possibly corresponds to TRBD1 (6 bases). Here the CDR3 DNA reads TGTGCCAGCATTTTCAGCGGGGGCTCGGGGCATCAGCCCCAGCATTTT. As protein: CASIFSGGSGHQPQHF.